Below, 26 T cell receptor beta chains from the same sample are listed, as sequenced in a study of cytotoxic CD8 clonotypes in ibrutinib-treated CLL. The data were produced by immunoSEQ multiplex PCR, yet TCRdb's version contains in-frame clones alone and is incomplete. The sample records 200,000 to 250,000 clones, roughly 73% being singletons. The sample was PBMCs, taken after 12 months of ibrutinib treatment. The source of these receptors is a human donor with chronic lymphocytic leukemia.

This chain uses TRBV2 with TRBJ2-3; either TRBD1 or TRBD2 may supply D (5 bases each). V dropped 6 bases and J dropped 4 bases, with 14 bases sitting between them. Germline V gene sequence: CDR1 SNHLY, CDR2 FYNNEI. The CDR3 extends over 14 amino acids. The CDR3 coding sequence is TGTGCCAGCAGCGCAGTTGGGGGACCAGATACGCAGTATTTT. This codes for CASSAVGGPDTQYF.

V gene TRBV10-1 combines with J gene TRBJ2-1; weak D call: TRBD2 (6 bases). This CDR3 contains 15 residues. Trimming shortened V by 5 bases and J by 6 bases, and 17 bases separated the two germline ends. CDR1 WNHNN and CDR2 SYGVQD come from the germline V gene (reference sequence). In nucleotides, the CDR3 is TGCGCCAGCAGTTGGGACCGGGACTCGATCAATGAGCAGTTCTTC. This sequence encodes CASSWDRDSINEQFF.

The chain joins TRBV2 to TRBJ2-3; D is uncertain. The germline gives CDR1 SNHLY, CDR2 FYNNEI. This CDR3 contains 17 residues. Trimming stripped 4 bases from V and 0 bases from J, with 17 bases between. As DNA, the CDR3 is TGTGCCAGCAGTGTCGATAGCCAAGCCCGTAGCACAGATACGCAGTATTTT. Translation: CASSVDSQARSTDTQYF.

The rearrangement joins TRBV27 to TRBJ2-1; D might be TRBD1 (6 bases). Germline CDR1 and CDR2: MNHEY and SMNVEV (reference sequence). Trimming removed 3 bases from V and 3 bases from J, with 9 bases in between. The CDR3 sequence is 14 residues long. The CDR3 loop is CASSFQGHYNEQFF. The DNA for the CDR3 is TGTGCCAGCAGTTTCCAGGGACACTACAATGAGCAGTTCTTC.

V and J are TRBV27 and TRBJ1-2; 7 bases line up with TRBD1. The CDR3 totals 15 residues. The germline V gene encodes CDR1 MNHEY and CDR2 SMNVEV (reference sequence). V shed 6 bases, J shed 0 bases, and the junction held 7 bases outside the gene matches. As DNA, the CDR3 is TGTGCCAGCAGATTACACCAGGGGGCTAACTATGGCTACACCTTC. This translates into CASRLHQGANYGYTF.

The V and J genes are TRBV6-1 and TRBJ2-3, with 9 positions matching TRBD2. Trimming cost V 8 bases and J 5 bases; bases outside gene matches: 11. There are 15 residues in the CDR3. Germline assignment: CDR1 MNHNS and CDR2 SASEGT. CDR3 in amino acids: CASLALAGDGDTQYF. The DNA for the CDR3 is TGTGCCAGCCTGGCCTTAGCGGGAGACGGAGATACGCAGTATTTT.

Notes on this clone: The same CDR3 can be traced to other DNA sequences in this sample. This chain uses TRBV6-5 with TRBJ2-7, with D perhaps being TRBD1 or TRBD2 (6 bases each). The length of the CDR3 is 16 residues. The V gene's germline CDR1 is MNHEY and CDR2 SVGAGI. V shed 0 bases and J shed 3 bases, with 15 bases lying between them. The CDR3: CASSYSIGGGYYEQYF. Written as DNA, the CDR3 is TGTGCCAGCAGTTACTCGATAGGGGGAGGCTACTACGAGCAGTACTTC.

The chain combines TRBV10-3 with TRBJ1-3; D not resolved. V was trimmed by 7 bases and J by 0 bases, leaving 10 bases between them. The CDR3 contains 14 residues. Germline V gene sequence: CDR1 ENHRY, CDR2 SYGVKD. CDR3: CAINSRGSGNTIYF. The CDR3 DNA reads as TGTGCCATCAATTCCCGGGGCTCTGGAAACACCATATATTTT.

The rearrangement uses TRBV5-4 and TRBJ2-3; D ambiguous. The CDR3 totals 13 residues. The V gene lost 0 bases and the J gene lost 1 base, with 3 bases spanning the gap. CDR1 and CDR2 from the germline V gene are SGHNT and YYREEE (reference sequence). The CDR3 DNA follows: TGTGCCAGCAGCTTGGGCGGCACAGATACGCAGTATTTT. This translates into CASSLGGTDTQYF.

This chain connects TRBV7-6 to TRBJ2-7, with 7 nucleotides matching TRBD2. The CDR3 runs 14 residues. Germline loops: CDR1 SGHVS, CDR2 FNYEAQ. V was clipped by 5 bases and J by 1 base; unmatched bases: 5. The CDR3 coding sequence is TGTGCCAGCAGCCAAGCGGGAAATTCCTACGAGCAGTACTTC. Translated, it gives CASSQAGNSYEQYF.

This clone was recorded once. The chain has TRBV7-2 and TRBJ2-7, with TRBD1 identical over 8 bases. V shed 5 bases and J 3 bases; nucleotides not matched to a gene: 6. The CDR3 is made up of 14 amino acids. Germline V gene data show CDR1 as SGHTA and CDR2 as FQGNSA. The CDR3 region has the DNA TGTGCCAGCAGCCCCCGGGACAGGAACTACGAGCAGTACTTC. It specifies CASSPRDRNYEQYF.

The gene calls are TRBV5-1 and TRBJ1-4; D might be TRBD1 (5 bases). Deletions cut 5 bases from V and 5 bases from J, with 16 bases between. CDR1 SGHRS and CDR2 YFSETQ come from the germline V gene. The CDR3 totals 15 residues. The CDR3 loop is CASSPGAGRNEKLFF. As DNA, the CDR3 is TGCGCCAGCAGTCCCGGGGCGGGGAGGAATGAAAAACTGTTTTTT.

The chain couples TRBV25-1 to TRBJ2-7; D is uncertain. The CDR3 sequence is 13 residues long. From germline, CDR1 is MGHDK and CDR2 SYGVNS. V gave up 4 bases and J gave up 3 bases, with 10 bases separating them. The CDR3 here is CASSVELGYEQYF. The CDR3 region has the DNA TGTGCCAGCAGTGTTGAGCTGGGCTACGAGCAGTACTTC.

This clone has more than one count but fewer than ten. The J gene is TRBJ2-7, the V gene TRBV18; D unclear. From germline, CDR1 is KGHSH and CDR2 LQKENI. CDR3 length: 12 amino acids. V was clipped by 6 bases and J by 7 bases, with 13 bases between them. CDR3 nucleotide sequence: TGTGCCAGCTCCCGGGTGGGAAGGGAGCAGTACTTC. Translated: CASSRVGREQYF.

V and J are TRBV7-9 and TRBJ1-2; D might be TRBD1 (6 bases). Germline assignment: CDR1 SEHNR and CDR2 FQNEAQ (reference sequence). V lost 7 bases, J lost 3 bases, and 15 bases lay in between. The CDR3 totals 14 residues. DNA of the CDR3: TGTGCCAGCATAGGACAGTTAAAAGACTATGGCTACACCTTC. Amino acid sequence: CASIGQLKDYGYTF.

This chain connects TRBV6-5 to TRBJ1-2; TRBD1 is a possible D gene (5 bases). Trimming shortened V by 7 bases and J by 4 bases, and 16 bases separated the two germline ends. Looked up from germline, CDR1 is MNHEY and CDR2 is SVGAGI. The CDR3 loop spans 14 amino acids. CDR3 residues: CASNPDGTFYGYTF. As DNA, the CDR3 is TGTGCCAGCAACCCTGACGGGACCTTCTATGGCTACACCTTC.

This sequence joins TRBV7-2 and TRBJ1-1, with 7 positions matching TRBD1. This CDR3 is built from 14 residues. V was pared by 5 bases and J by 2 bases, with 5 bases of the junction left unmatched. Germline loops: CDR1 SGHTA, CDR2 FQGNSA. CDR3 in amino acids: CASSRGQANTEAFF. The CDR3 bases are TGTGCCAGCAGCCGAGGACAGGCAAACACTGAAGCTTTCTTT. The full variable domain, its missing parts supplied by reference TRBV7-2 and TRBJ1-1, is GAGVSQSPSNKVTEKGKDVELRCDPISGHTALYWYRQSLGQGLEFLIYFQGNSAPDKSGLPSDRFSAERTGGSVSTLTIQRTQQEDSAVYLCASSRGQANTEAFFGQGTRLTVV.

The rearrangement links TRBV19 to TRBJ2-3; possible D gene TRBD1, 6 bases. Germline V lookup: CDR1 LNHDA, CDR2 SQIVND (reference sequence). The V end lost 7 bases, the J end lost 2 bases, and 13 bases lay between the germline ends. The CDR3 spans 14 residues. The CDR3 DNA reads TGTGCCAGTATCGGGGACACCTACACAGATACGCAGTATTTT. Its translation: CASIGDTYTDTQYF.

This sequence joins TRBV27 and TRBJ2-3; the D call may be TRBD1 or TRBD2 (5 bases each). The CDR3 is made up of 14 amino acids. V lost 6 bases to trimming and J lost 2 bases, with 12 bases between them. Germline CDR1 MNHEY, CDR2 SMNVEV (reference sequence). CDR3 sequence (DNA): TGTGCCAGCAGGAGGGGTCAATACACAGATACGCAGTATTTT. It translates to CASRRGQYTDTQYF.

The DNA of the CDR3 is TGTGCCAGCAGACGTCGGGACAGGGGAAGGGTGAGTAGCAATCAGCCCCAGCATTTT. Translating gives CASRRRDRGRVSSNQPQHF. The rearrangement joins TRBV14 to TRBJ1-5, with TRBD1 identical over 10 bases. Germline CDR1 reads SGHDN; CDR2 reads FVKESK. With V trimmed by 6 bases and J by 0 bases, 14 bases remained unmatched. There are 19 residues in the CDR3.

The chain uses TRBV14 and TRBJ2-7, with D unresolved. Germline V gene sequence: CDR1 SGHDN, CDR2 FVKESK. V was clipped by 0 bases and J by 1 base, with 1 base between them. The CDR3 is made up of 12 amino acids. This CDR3 is CASSQDSYEQYF. The CDR3, as DNA: TGTGCCAGCAGCCAAGATTCCTACGAGCAGTACTTC. Supplemented by reference TRBV14 and TRBJ2-7, the full variable domain reads EAGVTQFPSHSVIEKGQTVTLRCDPISGHDNLYWYRRVMGKEIKFLLHFVKESKQDESGMPNNRFLAERTGGTYSTLKVQPAELEDSGVYFCASSQDSYEQYFGPGTRLTVT.

The chain carries TRBV2 and TRBJ1-6; D is uncertain. There are 14 residues in the CDR3. V was clipped by 8 bases and J by 0 bases, with 8 bases between them. Germline V gives CDR1 SNHLY, CDR2 FYNNEI. The CDR3 protein is CASGVSSYNSPLHF. The DNA of the CDR3 is TGTGCCAGCGGGGTGAGCTCCTATAATTCACCCCTCCACTTT.

The V gene is TRBV2, the J gene TRBJ2-6; D perhaps matches TRBD2 (6 bases). Germline V gives CDR1 SNHLY, CDR2 FYNNEI. Trimming left V 4 bases short and J 2 bases short, with 18 bases between. The CDR3 consists of 18 residues. The CDR3 loop is CASSGRGLSMAGANVLTF. The CDR3 nucleotides read TGTGCCAGCAGTGGGAGGGGACTCAGTATGGCTGGGGCCAACGTCCTGACTTTC.

V and J are TRBV4-1 and TRBJ1-1; D is unresolved. This CDR3 has 16 amino acids. Trimming removed 6 bases from V and 4 bases from J, with 21 bases in between. CDR1 MGHRA and CDR2 YSYEKL come from the germline V gene. This CDR3 is CASSPYHPEWFTEAFF. In DNA form, the CDR3 reads TGCGCCAGCAGTCCTTACCATCCCGAATGGTTCACTGAAGCTTTCTTT.

J is TRBJ2-1 and V is TRBV27; D perhaps matches TRBD2 (6 bases). Trimming stripped 4 bases from V and 5 bases from J, with 12 bases between. The CDR3 contains 14 residues. The germline V gene encodes CDR1 MNHEY and CDR2 SMNVEV (reference sequence). In DNA form, the CDR3 reads TGTGCCAGCAGTTCCGGAGGGACCGACAATGAGCAGTTCTTC. It yields the protein CASSSGGTDNEQFF.

This clone has a handful of counts. The chain recombines TRBV5-1 with TRBJ2-7; 14 nucleotides align to TRBD2. This CDR3 comprises 16 residues. The germline V gene has CDR1 SGHRS and CDR2 YFSETQ. Trimming took 3 bases from V and 3 from J; bases not matched to a gene: 5. CDR3 coding DNA: TGCGCCAGCAGCTCCGGACTAGCGGGAGGTGTCTACGAGCAGTACTTC. Its protein is CASSSGLAGGVYEQYF.